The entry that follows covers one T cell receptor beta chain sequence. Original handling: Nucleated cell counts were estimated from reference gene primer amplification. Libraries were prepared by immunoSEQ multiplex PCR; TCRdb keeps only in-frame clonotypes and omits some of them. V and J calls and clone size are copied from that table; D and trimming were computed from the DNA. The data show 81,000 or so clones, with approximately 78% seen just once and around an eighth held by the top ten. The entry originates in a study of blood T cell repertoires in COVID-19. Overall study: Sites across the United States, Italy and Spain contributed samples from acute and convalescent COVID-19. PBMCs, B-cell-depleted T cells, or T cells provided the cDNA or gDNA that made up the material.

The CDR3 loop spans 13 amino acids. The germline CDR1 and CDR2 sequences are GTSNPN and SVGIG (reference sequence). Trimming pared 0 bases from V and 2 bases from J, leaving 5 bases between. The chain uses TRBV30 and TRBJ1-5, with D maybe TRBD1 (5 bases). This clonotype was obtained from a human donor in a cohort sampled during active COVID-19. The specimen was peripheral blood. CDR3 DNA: TGTGCCTGGAGTGTACAGGGCAATCAGCCCCAGCATTTT. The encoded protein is CAWSVQGNQPQHF.